Reported below is one T cell receptor beta chain. Germline CDR1 is SGHRS and CDR2 is YFSETQ. V gave up 6 bases and J gave up 7 bases; unmatched junction bases: 6. This CDR3 spans 15 amino acids. The source of the sample is a study of blood T cell repertoires in COVID-19. Produced via immunoSEQ multiplex PCR; TCRdb's table is partial and in-frame only. The repertoire consists of a few hundred thousand clones, with roughly 90% occurring once and the leading ten covering approximately 12%. The chain employs TRBV5-1 and TRBJ2-1, with 14 bases that match TRBD2. This clonotype originated in an older woman with acute or convalescent COVID-19. The sequencing sample was made of peripheral blood. DNA for the CDR3: TGCGCCAGCACCCTAGGGACTAGCGGGAGTAATGAGCAGTTCTTC. It is translated as CASTLGTSGSNEQFF.